A selection of T cell receptor beta chains follows, all from one sample in a study of T-cell memory formation after mild COVID-19. TCRdb fed the 5' RACE reads into MiXCR, producing one record per CDR3 protein. The profile shows hundreds of thousands of distinct CDR3 sequences, about a sixth of them singletons. Specimen: PBMCs or a T cell subset sorted from them (not recorded which). The source of these receptors is an adult woman who had mild COVID-19 (a few samples of this study predate the infection). Cell type and time point are not known. The CDR3 runs from the conserved cysteine through the conserved F or W. The D gene is left open where the match is weak. For some rows the clone size is stated as once, few or many, or as a class when expanded; others skip it.

j_gene: TRBJ2-5; d_gene: NA; v_gene: TRBV12-3/TRBV12-4; abundance: few; CDR3aa: CASSFKVETQYF; CDR3nt: TGTGCCAGCAGTTTTAAGGTCGAGACCCAGTACTTC
j_gene: TRBJ2-3; d_gene: TRBD2; v_gene: TRBV6-5; abundance: NA; CDR3aa: CASRRASGSTPTDTQYF; CDR3nt: TGTGCCAGCCGTCGGGCTAGCGGGAGTACCCCCACAGATACGCAGTATTTT
j_gene: TRBJ2-3; d_gene: TRBD2; v_gene: TRBV7-2; abundance: NA; CDR3aa: CASSLMAGGIDTQYF; CDR3nt: TGTGCCAGCAGCTTAATGGCGGGGGGGATTGATACGCAGTATTTT
j_gene: TRBJ2-3; d_gene: NA; v_gene: TRBV14; abundance: NA; CDR3aa: CASSQGGLKTDTQYF; CDR3nt: TGTGCCAGCAGCCAAGGAGGGTTAAAGACAGATACGCAGTATTTT
j_gene: TRBJ1-1; d_gene: NA; v_gene: TRBV5-1; abundance: NA; CDR3aa: CASSGDYSGLVESTEAFF; CDR3nt: TGCGCCAGCAGCGGGGATTACAGCGGTTTAGTCGAGTCCACTGAAGCTTTCTTT
j_gene: TRBJ1-2; d_gene: TRBD1; v_gene: TRBV19; abundance: NA; CDR3aa: CATRSTGQGYGYTF; CDR3nt: TGTGCCACCCGATCGACGGGACAGGGCTATGGCTACACCTTC
j_gene: TRBJ2-3; d_gene: NA; v_gene: TRBV5-6; abundance: NA; CDR3aa: CASSLARSQPRTDTQYF; CDR3nt: TGTGCCAGCAGCTTGGCCAGGTCCCAACCTCGCACAGATACGCAGTATTTT
j_gene: TRBJ2-7; d_gene: NA; v_gene: TRBV5-6; abundance: few; CDR3aa: CASSLSGNRAYEQYF; CDR3nt: TGTGCCAGCAGCCTTTCCGGCAACAGGGCCTACGAGCAGTACTTC
j_gene: TRBJ2-7; d_gene: NA; v_gene: TRBV5-1; abundance: NA; CDR3aa: CASSLTRLGEQYF; CDR3nt: TGCGCCAGCAGCCTCACGAGGTTAGGCGAGCAGTACTTC
j_gene: TRBJ1-4; d_gene: TRBD1; v_gene: TRBV12-3/TRBV12-4; abundance: few; CDR3aa: CASSLGQGAVPRIF; CDR3nt: TGTGCCAGCAGTTTGGGACAGGGGGCCGTCCCTAGGATTTTT
j_gene: TRBJ2-5; d_gene: TRBD2; v_gene: TRBV20-1; abundance: NA; CDR3aa: CSATRGLAGENGETQYF; CDR3nt: TGCAGTGCTACCCGGGGACTAGCGGGAGAAAATGGAGAGACCCAGTACTTC
j_gene: TRBJ2-1; d_gene: TRBD1; v_gene: TRBV10-3; abundance: few; CDR3aa: CAIMDDRGSNEQFF; CDR3nt: TGTGCCATCATGGATGACAGGGGGTCCAATGAGCAGTTCTTC
j_gene: TRBJ2-3; d_gene: TRBD2; v_gene: TRBV12-3/TRBV12-4; abundance: NA; CDR3aa: CASSFWTSGGLSTDTQYF; CDR3nt: TGTGCCAGCAGTTTCTGGACTAGCGGGGGACTGAGCACAGATACGCAGTATTTT
j_gene: TRBJ1-1; d_gene: TRBD1; v_gene: TRBV10-3; abundance: NA; CDR3aa: CAISTGDMNTEAFF; CDR3nt: TGTGCCATCAGTACAGGGGACATGAACACTGAAGCTTTCTTT
j_gene: TRBJ2-5; d_gene: TRBD1; v_gene: TRBV7-8; abundance: NA; CDR3aa: CASRSGTELETQYF; CDR3nt: TGTGCCAGCAGGTCCGGGACAGAGTTAGAGACCCAGTACTTC